Sequencing of this T cell receptor beta chain was carried out in a study of cytomegalovirus exposure and HLA in healthy donors. Study-wide points: Most TCRs appeared rarely, but some public TCRs recurred in many donors. Reportedly, fewer N-insertions than the 666-donor mean appeared in an Asian-associated ancestry cluster in a later analysis. It was shown in a later analysis that HLA-associated TCR beta chains were more clonally expanded than other, equally common chains.

Concerning this clone itself: The antigen is unknown.

The primer mix had 60 Vbeta and 13 Jbeta primers. Data came from immunoSEQ multiplex PCR; TCRdb stores just in-frame clones and leaves some out. The sample carries 65,000 or so clones, 60% to 65% recorded once. The germline gives CDR1 SGHAT, CDR2 FQDESV (reference sequence). The CDR3 is 16 amino acids. V was clipped by 0 bases and J by 8 bases; unmatched bases: 9. Sequencing was performed on PBMCs. The sequence was collected from a man aged 25 to 40 in good health and CMV-seronegative. The chain couples TRBV11-1 to TRBJ2-3; TRBD2 matches at 9 bases. The CDR3 is CASSLAAQRGVSTQYF. For the CDR3, the DNA is TGTGCCAGCAGCTTAGCGGCCCAGCGGGGGGTTAGTACGCAGTATTTT.